This T cell receptor (beta chain) is drawn from a study of T cell responses to AZD1222 COVID-19 vaccine (TCRdb year 2021). Background on the whole study: A total of 230 or so trial participants underwent TCR sequencing, of whom about 210 received two doses of AZD1222 and approximately 25 received two doses of the MenACWY control vaccine. Trial participants were enrolled into age subgroups of 18-55, 56-69 and 70-plus years, which contained about 150, 27 and 61 TCR-sequenced participants, respectively.

General findings and caveats noted by the study authors: Because no samples from the day 14 peak response were available, repertoires could be characterized only after the peak T cell response. Conclusions about previously exposed vaccinees were limited because only a handful of AZD1222 recipients were SARS-CoV-2 seropositive at baseline. In the small 56-69-year group, the increase in depth fell short of significance, most likely because of low power. After two AZD1222 doses, both the breadth and the depth of spike-specific TCRs were significantly higher than at day 0 and than in MenACWY recipients. The whole spike protein was spanned by vaccine-associated CD4 TCRs, and dominant responses were seen in regions 160-218 and 743-854. Most participants were white British and females outnumbered males, and the authors suggested that clonal diversity may have been underestimated. Reportedly, almost half of the unique spike-specific TCRs recognized epitopes lying outside the regions that are mutated in the B.1.351 and B.1.1.7 variants.

This specimen's time point label, per the study, means: about 28 days (+/-7) after the second vaccine dose. AZD1222 recipients given second doses at about 4 weeks or at about 12 weeks were pooled, since spike-specific TCR depth and breadth were not found to differ between the two schedules. Vaccinee samples came from UK trials COV001 and COV002, including a single-blind randomized controlled phase 2/3 trial of AZD1222 (ChAdOx1 nCoV-19) in healthy adults. Trial participant PBMC samples were collected at day 0 and day 28 after the second dose for TCRbeta chain sequencing. There are 14 amino acids in the CDR3, from cysteine to phenylalanine inclusive. The only DNA kept is the CDR3, 42 bases in frame from the first base. Sequences GTSNPN (CDR1) and SVGIG (CDR2) are obtained from the germline V gene (reference sequence). V sheds 7 bases and J sheds 0 bases, leaving 16 bases between their ends. The CDR3 regions of human TCRbeta chains were analyzed by immunosequencing. As for the authors' bioinformatics: Repertoire TCRs were checked for matches against a reference library of SARS-CoV-2-specific TCRs that had been generated using the MIRA antigen-specificity platform. Breadth was defined as the fraction of unique TCRs that were SARS-CoV-2-associated. Depth was defined as the fraction of total T cells that were SARS-CoV-2-associated. Using the MIRA data, every spike-specific TCR was mapped to the spike region that the TCR reacted to and assigned to either a CD4 or a CD8 class. Log10-transformed breadth and depth values were compared by one-way ANOVA with Sidak's multiple comparisons tests. Not all clones reach the TCRdb copy of this immuneACCESS table, which keeps in-frame sequences only. Checked studies attribute under half of the gap to unresolved V genes and leave the rest unexplained. D and trimming come from the DNA, and the V and J calls and clone size come from that table. Recorded for this sample are about 120,000 clones; roughly 92% of them occurred a single time. The ten most abundant clones make up 1.5% to 2% of the sample.

A word on this clone: Its specific antigen is unknown. No base qualities exist here, and no much larger clone lies one base off it.

Material: peripheral blood, obtained 28 days after the second AZD1222 dose. The V and J segments used are TRBV30 and TRBJ2-7; perhaps TRBD1 is the D gene, with 6 bases matching. This sequence originates from an adult who received the AZD1222 COVID-19 vaccine. The sequence in DNA is TGTGCCTCAACCCCTACGGACAGCTCCTACGAGCAGTACTTC. This gives the protein CASTPTDSSYEQYF. Extended through the reference TRBV30 and TRBJ2-7 proteins, this CDR3 yields the full variable domain: SQTIHQWPATLVQPVGSPLSLECTVEGTSNPNLYWYRQAAGRGLQLLFYSVGIGQISSEVPQNLSASRPQDRQFILSSKKLLLSDSGFYLCASTPTDSSYEQYFGPGTRLTVT.